This TCR beta chain was recorded in a study of blood T cell repertoires in COVID-19. Study as a whole: Some COVID-19 samples were acute and others convalescent; all came from the United States, Italy and Spain.

Original methodology: Reference gene primer amplification gave estimated nucleated cell counts. The data were produced by immunoSEQ multiplex PCR, yet TCRdb's version contains in-frame clones alone and is incomplete. For V, J and clone size, that table is used; D and trimming come from the DNA. The sample holds over 150,000 clones, about four fifths seen once. The V gene end was trimmed by 5 bases and the J gene end by 3 bases; junction bases not matched to a gene: 14. The germline CDR1 and CDR2 sequences are PRHDT and FYEKMQ (reference sequence). This CDR3 region has 17 residues. The source material was peripheral blood. The chain carries TRBV13 and TRBJ1-1; 8 bases map to TRBD1. The clonotype originates from a woman between 65 and 79 years old with COVID-19, enrolled during active disease. This CDR3 reads CASSPRTGKEEDTEAFF. DNA for the CDR3: TGTGCCAGCAGCCCACGGACAGGGAAAGAGGAAGACACTGAAGCTTTCTTT. Using reference TRBV13 and TRBJ1-1 for the parts outside the CDR3, the full variable domain is AAGVIQSPRHLIKEKRETATLKCYPIPRHDTVYWYQQGPGQDPQFLISFYEKMQSDKGSIPDRFSAQQFSDYHSELNMSSLELGDSALYFCASSPRTGKEEDTEAFFGQGTRLTVV.